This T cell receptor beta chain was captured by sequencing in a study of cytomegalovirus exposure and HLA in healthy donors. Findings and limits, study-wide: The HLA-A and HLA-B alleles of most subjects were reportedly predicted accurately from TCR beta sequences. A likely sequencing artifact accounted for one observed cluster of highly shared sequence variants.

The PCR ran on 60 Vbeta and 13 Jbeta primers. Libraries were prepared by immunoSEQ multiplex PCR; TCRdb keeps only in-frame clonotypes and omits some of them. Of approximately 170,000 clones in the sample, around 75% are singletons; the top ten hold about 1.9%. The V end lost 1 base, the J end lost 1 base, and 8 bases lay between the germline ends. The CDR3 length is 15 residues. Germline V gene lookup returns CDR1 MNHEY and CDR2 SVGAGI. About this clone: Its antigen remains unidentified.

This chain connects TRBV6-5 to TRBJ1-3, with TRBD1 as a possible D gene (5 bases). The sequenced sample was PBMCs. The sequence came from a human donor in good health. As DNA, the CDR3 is TGTGCCAGCAGTTACTTTCAGGGATCTGGAAACACCATATATTTT. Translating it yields CASSYFQGSGNTIYF.